The entry below gives a single T cell receptor (beta chain) sequence along with its context. The CDR3 extends over 15 amino acids. After removal of 6 bases from V and 0 bases from J, the junction contained 7 bases not matched to a gene. CDR1 MNHEY and CDR2 SVGAGI come from the germline V gene. This sample was taken from a study of blood T cell repertoires in COVID-19. Overall study context: Material from acute and convalescent COVID-19 was sourced from the United States, Italy and Spain.

Measured with immunoSEQ multiplex PCR; TCRdb has only the in-frame clones, and not every one. This table holds under 250,000 clones, over 75% found once. Material: peripheral blood. The chain carries TRBV6-5 and TRBJ1-2; the match to TRBD1 covers 7 bases. The origin of this receptor is a man aged 50 to 60 with COVID-19, enrolled during active disease. CDR3 sequence: CASRPTGTTNYGYTF. In DNA form, the CDR3 reads TGTGCCAGCAGACCGACAGGGACCACTAACTATGGCTACACCTTC.